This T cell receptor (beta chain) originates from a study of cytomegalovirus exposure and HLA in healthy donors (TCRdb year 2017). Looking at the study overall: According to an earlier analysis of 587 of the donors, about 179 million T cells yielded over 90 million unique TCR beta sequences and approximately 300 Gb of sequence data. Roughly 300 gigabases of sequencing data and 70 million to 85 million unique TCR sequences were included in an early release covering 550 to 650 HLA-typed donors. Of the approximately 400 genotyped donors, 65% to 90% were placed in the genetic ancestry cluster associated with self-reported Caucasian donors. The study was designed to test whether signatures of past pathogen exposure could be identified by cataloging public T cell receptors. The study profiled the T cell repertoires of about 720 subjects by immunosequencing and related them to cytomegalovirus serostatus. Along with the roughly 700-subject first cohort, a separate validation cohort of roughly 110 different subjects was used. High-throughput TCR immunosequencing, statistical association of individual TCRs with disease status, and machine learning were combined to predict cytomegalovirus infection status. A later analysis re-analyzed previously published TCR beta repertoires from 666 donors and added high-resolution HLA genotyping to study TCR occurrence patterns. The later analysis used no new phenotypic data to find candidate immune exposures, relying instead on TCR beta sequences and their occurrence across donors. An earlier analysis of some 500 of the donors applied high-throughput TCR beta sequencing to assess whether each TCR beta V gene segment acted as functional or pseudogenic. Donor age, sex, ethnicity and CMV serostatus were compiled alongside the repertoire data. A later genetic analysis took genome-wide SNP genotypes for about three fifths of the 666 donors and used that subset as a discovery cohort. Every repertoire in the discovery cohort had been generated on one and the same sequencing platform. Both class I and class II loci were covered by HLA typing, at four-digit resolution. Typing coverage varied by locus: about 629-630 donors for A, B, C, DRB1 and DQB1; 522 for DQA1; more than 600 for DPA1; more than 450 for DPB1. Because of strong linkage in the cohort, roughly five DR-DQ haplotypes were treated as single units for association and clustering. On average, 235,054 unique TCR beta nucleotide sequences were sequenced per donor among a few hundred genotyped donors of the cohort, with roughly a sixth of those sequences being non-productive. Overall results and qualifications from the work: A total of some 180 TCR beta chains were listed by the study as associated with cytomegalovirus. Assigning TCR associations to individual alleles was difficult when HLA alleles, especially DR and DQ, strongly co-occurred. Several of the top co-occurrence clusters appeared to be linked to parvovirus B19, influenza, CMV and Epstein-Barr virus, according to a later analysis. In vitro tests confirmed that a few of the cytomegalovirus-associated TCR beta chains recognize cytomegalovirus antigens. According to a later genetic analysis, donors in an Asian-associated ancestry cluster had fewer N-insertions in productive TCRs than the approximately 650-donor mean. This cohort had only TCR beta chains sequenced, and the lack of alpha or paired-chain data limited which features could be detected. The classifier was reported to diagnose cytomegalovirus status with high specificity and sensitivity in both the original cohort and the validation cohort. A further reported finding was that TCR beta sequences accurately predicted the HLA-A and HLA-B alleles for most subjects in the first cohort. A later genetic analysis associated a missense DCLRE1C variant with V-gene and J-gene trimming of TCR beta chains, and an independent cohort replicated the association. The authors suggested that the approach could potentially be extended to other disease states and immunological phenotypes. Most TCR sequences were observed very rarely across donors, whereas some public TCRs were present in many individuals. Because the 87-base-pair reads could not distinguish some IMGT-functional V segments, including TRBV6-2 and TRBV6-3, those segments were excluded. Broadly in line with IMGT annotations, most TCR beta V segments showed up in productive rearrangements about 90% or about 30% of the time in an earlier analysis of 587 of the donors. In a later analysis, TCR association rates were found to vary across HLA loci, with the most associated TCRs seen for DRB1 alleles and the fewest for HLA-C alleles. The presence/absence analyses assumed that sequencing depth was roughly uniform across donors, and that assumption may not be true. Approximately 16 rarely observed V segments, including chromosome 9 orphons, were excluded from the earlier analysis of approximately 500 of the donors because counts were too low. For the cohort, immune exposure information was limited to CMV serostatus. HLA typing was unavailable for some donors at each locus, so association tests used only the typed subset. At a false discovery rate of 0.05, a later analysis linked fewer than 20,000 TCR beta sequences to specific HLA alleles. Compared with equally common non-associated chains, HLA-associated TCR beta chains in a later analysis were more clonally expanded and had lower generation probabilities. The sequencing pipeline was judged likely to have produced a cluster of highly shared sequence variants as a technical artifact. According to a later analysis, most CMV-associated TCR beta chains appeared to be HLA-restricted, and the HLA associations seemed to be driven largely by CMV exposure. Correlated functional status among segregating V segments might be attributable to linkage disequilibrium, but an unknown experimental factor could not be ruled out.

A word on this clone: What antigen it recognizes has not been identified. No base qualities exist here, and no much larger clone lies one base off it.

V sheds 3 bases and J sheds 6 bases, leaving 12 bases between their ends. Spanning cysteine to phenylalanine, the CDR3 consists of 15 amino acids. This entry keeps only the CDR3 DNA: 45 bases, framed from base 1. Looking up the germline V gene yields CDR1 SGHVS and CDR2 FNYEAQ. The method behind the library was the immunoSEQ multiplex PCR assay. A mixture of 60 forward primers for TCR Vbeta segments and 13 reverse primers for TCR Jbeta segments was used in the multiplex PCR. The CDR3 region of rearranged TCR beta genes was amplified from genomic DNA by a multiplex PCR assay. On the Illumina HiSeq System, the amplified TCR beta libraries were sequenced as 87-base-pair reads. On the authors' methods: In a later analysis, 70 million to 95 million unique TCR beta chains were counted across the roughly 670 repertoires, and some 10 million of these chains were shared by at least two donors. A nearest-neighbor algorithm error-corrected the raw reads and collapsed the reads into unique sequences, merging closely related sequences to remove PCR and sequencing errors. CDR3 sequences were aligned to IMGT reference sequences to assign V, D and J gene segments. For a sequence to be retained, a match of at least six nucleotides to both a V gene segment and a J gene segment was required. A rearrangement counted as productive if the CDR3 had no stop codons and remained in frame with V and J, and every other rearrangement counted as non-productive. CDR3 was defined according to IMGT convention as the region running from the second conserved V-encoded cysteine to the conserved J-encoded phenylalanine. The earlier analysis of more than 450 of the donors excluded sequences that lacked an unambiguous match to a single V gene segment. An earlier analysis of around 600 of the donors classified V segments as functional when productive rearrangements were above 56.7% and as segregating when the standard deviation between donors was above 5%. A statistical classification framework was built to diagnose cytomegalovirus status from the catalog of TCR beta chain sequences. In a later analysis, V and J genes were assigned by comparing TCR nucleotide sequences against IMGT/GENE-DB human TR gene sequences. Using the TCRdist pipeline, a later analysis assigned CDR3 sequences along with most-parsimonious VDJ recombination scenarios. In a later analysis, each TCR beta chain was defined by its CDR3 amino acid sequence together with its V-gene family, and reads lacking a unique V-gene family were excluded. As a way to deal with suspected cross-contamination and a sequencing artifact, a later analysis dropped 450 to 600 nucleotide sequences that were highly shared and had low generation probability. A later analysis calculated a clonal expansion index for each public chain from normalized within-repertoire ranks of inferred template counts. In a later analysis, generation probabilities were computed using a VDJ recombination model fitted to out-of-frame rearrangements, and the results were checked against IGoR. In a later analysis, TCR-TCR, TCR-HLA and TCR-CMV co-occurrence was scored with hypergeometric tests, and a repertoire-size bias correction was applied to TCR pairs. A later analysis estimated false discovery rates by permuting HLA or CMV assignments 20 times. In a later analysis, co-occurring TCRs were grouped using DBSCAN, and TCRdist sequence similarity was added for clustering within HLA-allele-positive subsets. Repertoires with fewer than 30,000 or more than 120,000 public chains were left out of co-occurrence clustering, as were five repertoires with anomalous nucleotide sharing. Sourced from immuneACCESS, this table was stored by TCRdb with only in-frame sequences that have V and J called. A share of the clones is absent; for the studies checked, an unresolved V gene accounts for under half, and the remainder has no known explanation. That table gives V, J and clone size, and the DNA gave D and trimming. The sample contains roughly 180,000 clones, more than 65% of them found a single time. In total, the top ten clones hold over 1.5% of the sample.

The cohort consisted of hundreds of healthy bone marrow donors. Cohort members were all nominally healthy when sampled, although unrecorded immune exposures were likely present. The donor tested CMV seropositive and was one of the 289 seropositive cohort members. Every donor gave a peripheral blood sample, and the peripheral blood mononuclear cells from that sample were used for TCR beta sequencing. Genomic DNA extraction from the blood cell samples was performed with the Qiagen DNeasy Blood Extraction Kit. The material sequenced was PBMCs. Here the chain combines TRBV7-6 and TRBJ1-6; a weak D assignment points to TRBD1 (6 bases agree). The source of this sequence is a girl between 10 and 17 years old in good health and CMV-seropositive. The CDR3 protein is CASSLGTLINSPLHF. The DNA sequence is TGTGCCAGCAGCTTGGGGACACTGATTAATTCACCCCTCCACTTT. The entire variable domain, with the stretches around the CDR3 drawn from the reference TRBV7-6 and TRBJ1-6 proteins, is GAGVSQSPRYKVTKRGQDVALRCDPISGHVSLYWYRQALGQGPEFLTYFNYEAQQDKSGLPNDRFSAERPEGSISTLTIQRTEQRDSAMYRCASSLGTLINSPLHFGNGTRLTVT.